This T cell receptor (beta chain) was sequenced for a study of blood T cell repertoires in COVID-19. Study details: Sample material is recorded as cDNA or gDNA derived from T cells, B-cell-depleted T cells, or PBMCs.

Clones were read by immunoSEQ multiplex PCR, and TCRdb kept only the in-frame ones, dropping some. This sample has fewer than 250,000 clones, with about 82% found just once. From germline, CDR1 is SGHVS and CDR2 FQNEAQ. V shed 4 bases and J 3 bases; nucleotides not matched to a gene: 7. This CDR3 has 16 amino acids. The specimen sequenced was peripheral blood. The rearrangement links TRBV7-8 to TRBJ2-3; 10 bases line up with TRBD1. This TCR derives from a woman of 80 years or more with COVID-19, enrolled during active disease. CDR3 loop: CASSYRDRGNTDTQYF. The CDR3 nucleotides are TGTGCCAGCAGCTACCGGGACAGGGGCAATACAGATACGCAGTATTTT.